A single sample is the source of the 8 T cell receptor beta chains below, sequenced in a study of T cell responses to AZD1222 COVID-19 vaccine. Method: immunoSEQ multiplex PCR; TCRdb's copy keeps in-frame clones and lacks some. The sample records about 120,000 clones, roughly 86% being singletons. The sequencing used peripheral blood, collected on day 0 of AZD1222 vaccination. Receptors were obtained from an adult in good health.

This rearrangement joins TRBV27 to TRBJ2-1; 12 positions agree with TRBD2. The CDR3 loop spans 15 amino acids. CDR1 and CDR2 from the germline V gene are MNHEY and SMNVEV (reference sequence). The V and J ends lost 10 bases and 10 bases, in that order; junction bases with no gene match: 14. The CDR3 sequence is CATLLTSGRIGEQFF. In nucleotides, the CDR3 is TGTGCCACCCTATTGACTAGCGGGAGAATTGGGGAGCAGTTCTTC.

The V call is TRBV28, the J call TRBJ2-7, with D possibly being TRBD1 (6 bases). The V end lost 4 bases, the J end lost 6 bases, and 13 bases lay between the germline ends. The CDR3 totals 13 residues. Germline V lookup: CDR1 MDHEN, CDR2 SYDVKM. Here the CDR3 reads CASSYTRGSEQYF. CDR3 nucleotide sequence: TGTGCCAGCAGTTACACCAGGGGAAGCGAGCAGTACTTC. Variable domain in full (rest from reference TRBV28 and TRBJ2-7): DVKVTQSSRYLVKRTGEKVFLECVQDMDHENMFWYRQDPGLGLRLIYFSYDVKMKEKGDIPEGYSVSREKKERFSLILESASTNQTSMYLCASSYTRGSEQYFGPGTRLTVT.

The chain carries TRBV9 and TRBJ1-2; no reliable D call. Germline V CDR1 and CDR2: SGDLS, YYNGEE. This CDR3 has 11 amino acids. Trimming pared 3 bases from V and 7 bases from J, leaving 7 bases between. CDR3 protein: CASSGRPGYTF. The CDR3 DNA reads TGTGCCAGCAGCGGGCGACCTGGCTACACCTTC.

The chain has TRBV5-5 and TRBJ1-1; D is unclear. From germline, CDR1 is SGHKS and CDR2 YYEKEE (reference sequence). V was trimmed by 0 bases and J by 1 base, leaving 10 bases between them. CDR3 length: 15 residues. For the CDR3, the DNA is TGTGCCAGCAGCTTGGTTTCAGGCTGGAACACTGAAGCTTTCTTT. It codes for CASSLVSGWNTEAFF.

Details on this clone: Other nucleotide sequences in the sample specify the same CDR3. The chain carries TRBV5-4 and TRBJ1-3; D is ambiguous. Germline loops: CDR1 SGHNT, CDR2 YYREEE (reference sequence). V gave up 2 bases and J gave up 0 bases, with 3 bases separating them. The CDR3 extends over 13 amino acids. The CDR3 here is CASSFLSGNTIYF. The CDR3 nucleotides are TGTGCCAGCAGCTTCCTCTCTGGAAACACCATATATTTT.

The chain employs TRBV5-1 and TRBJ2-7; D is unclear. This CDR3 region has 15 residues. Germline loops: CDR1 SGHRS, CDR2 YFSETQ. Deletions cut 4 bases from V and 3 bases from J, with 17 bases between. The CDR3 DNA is TGCGCCAGCAGCGTGCTTGGGCGGAACCTCTACGAGCAGTACTTC. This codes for CASSVLGRNLYEQYF.

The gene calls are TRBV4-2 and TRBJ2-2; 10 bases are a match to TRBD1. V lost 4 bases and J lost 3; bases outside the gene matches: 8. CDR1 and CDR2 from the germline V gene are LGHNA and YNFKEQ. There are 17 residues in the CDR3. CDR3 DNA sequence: TGTGCCAGCAGCCTGACCGGGACAGGGGCCTACACCGGGGAGCTGTTTTTT. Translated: CASSLTGTGAYTGELFF.

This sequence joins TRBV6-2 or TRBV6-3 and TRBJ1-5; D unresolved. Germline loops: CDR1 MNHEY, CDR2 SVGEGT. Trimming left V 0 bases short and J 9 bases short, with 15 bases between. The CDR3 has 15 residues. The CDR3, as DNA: TGTGCCAGCAGTTACTCGAGGGCCCCCCTTTGGCCCCAGCATTTT. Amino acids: CASSYSRAPLWPQHF.